These T cell receptor beta chains were read from a single sample in a study of early T cells in non-severe SARS-CoV-2 infection. TCRdb fed the 5' RACE reads into MiXCR, producing one record per CDR3 protein. Of around 81,000 distinct CDR3 sequences listed, 11% to 15% are singletons. The sequenced material came from whole blood. The receptors derive from an adult who was a healthcare worker with PCR-confirmed SARS-CoV-2 infection or an uninfected control (not recorded which). Each CDR3 is given without its conserved first and last residue. Each record gives: D gene, J gene, V gene, CDR3 protein. A D gene is named only where the DNA matches it firmly.

D: TRBD2
J: TRBJ2-5
V: TRBV7-2
CDR3: ASSWAAAGGLQETQY

D: NA
J: TRBJ1-1
V: TRBV29-1
CDR3: SAGTGNEAF

D: TRBD1
J: TRBJ2-2
V: TRBV5-5
CDR3: ASSLDGTGTGELF

D: NA
J: TRBJ1-1
V: TRBV18
CDR3: ASSPRQDGNTEAF

D: NA
J: TRBJ2-7
V: TRBV18
CDR3: ASSPVSGAYEQY

D: TRBD1
J: TRBJ2-7
V: TRBV4-3
CDR3: ASSQEGTGAREQY

D: NA
J: TRBJ2-1
V: TRBV2
CDR3: ASSEMGIPLAEF

D: NA
J: TRBJ1-1
V: TRBV27
CDR3: ASSGTPGDTEAF

D: TRBD1
J: TRBJ1-5
V: TRBV28
CDR3: ASSLTQGGNQPQH

D: NA
J: TRBJ1-2
V: TRBV5-6
CDR3: ASSQGQGGYT

D: NA
J: TRBJ2-3
V: TRBV5-4
CDR3: ASSLGLVIDTQY

D: TRBD1
J: TRBJ2-7
V: TRBV18
CDR3: ASSPRGQGDYEQY

D: NA
J: TRBJ1-2
V: TRBV5-1
CDR3: ASSLEGRNYGYT

D: NA
J: TRBJ2-6
V: TRBV29-1
CDR3: SVRQLLAGANVLT

D: NA
J: TRBJ2-7
V: TRBV28
CDR3: ASSLSGTTYEQY

D: NA
J: TRBJ2-2
V: TRBV29-1
CDR3: SVSMNTGELF

D: TRBD1
J: TRBJ1-5
V: TRBV28
CDR3: ASNSQGTSNQPQH

D: NA
J: TRBJ2-7
V: TRBV6-1
CDR3: ASSPLTGPSYEQY

D: TRBD1
J: TRBJ2-1
V: TRBV7-9
CDR3: ASSVRSGTANNEQF

D: TRBD1
J: TRBJ1-6
V: TRBV6-5
CDR3: ASSLGDRLNSPLH

D: NA
J: TRBJ2-1
V: TRBV7-2
CDR3: ASSSSGPGNEQF

D: NA
J: TRBJ1-1
V: TRBV6-1
CDR3: ASSRTQGNTEAF

D: NA
J: TRBJ1-1
V: TRBV7-2
CDR3: ASSLAQGNTEAF

D: NA
J: TRBJ2-7
V: TRBV12-3/TRBV12-4
CDR3: ASSCITCDRSYEQY

D: NA
J: TRBJ2-3
V: TRBV7-6
CDR3: ASSLTGGQDTQY

D: NA
J: TRBJ1-5
V: TRBV7-2
CDR3: ASSNSNQPQH

D: NA
J: TRBJ1-1
V: TRBV29-1
CDR3: SVEKSNTEAF

D: NA
J: TRBJ2-6
V: TRBV6-1
CDR3: ASSPQGTGANVLT

D: TRBD1
J: TRBJ2-7
V: TRBV5-1
CDR3: ASSSGTGSYEQY

D: TRBD1
J: TRBJ2-6
V: TRBV28
CDR3: ATSSGGSGANVLT

D: NA
J: TRBJ2-7
V: TRBV20-1
CDR3: SAGESREEQY

D: NA
J: TRBJ2-6
V: TRBV12-3/TRBV12-4
CDR3: ASSLPGHLVSGANVLT

D: NA
J: TRBJ2-5
V: TRBV7-2
CDR3: ASSLEAGLATQY

D: NA
J: TRBJ2-1
V: TRBV30
CDR3: ASTQGQAYNEQF

D: NA
J: TRBJ1-1
V: TRBV27
CDR3: ASSLRQKGNTEAF

D: NA
J: TRBJ1-1
V: TRBV5-1
CDR3: ASSLDKMNTEAF

D: NA
J: TRBJ2-1
V: TRBV7-2
CDR3: ASSLTMKGEQF

D: NA
J: TRBJ1-1
V: TRBV7-8
CDR3: ASSPEWNTEAF

D: NA
J: TRBJ1-1
V: TRBV2
CDR3: ASSVGSNSEAF

D: TRBD1
J: TRBJ1-5
V: TRBV6-1
CDR3: ASSEWGQGALTQPQH

D: TRBD2
J: TRBJ2-5
V: TRBV7-2
CDR3: ASSLDRLGGGIQETQY

D: NA
J: TRBJ1-1
V: TRBV5-1
CDR3: ASSLGGLFTEAF

D: TRBD1
J: TRBJ1-6
V: TRBV5-5
CDR3: ASGGQGGSPLH

D: NA
J: TRBJ2-5
V: TRBV20-1
CDR3: SARRGSSQETQY

D: NA
J: TRBJ2-2
V: TRBV4-1
CDR3: ASSQGVQGSSFGTGELF

D: NA
J: TRBJ1-5
V: TRBV12-3/TRBV12-4
CDR3: ASSQGFVNQPQH

D: TRBD1
J: TRBJ2-2
V: TRBV3-1
CDR3: ASSQGMDRGATGELF

D: NA
J: TRBJ2-1
V: TRBV11-2
CDR3: ASSSDGVSENEQF

D: NA
J: TRBJ1-2
V: TRBV9
CDR3: ASSGLGDIYGYT

D: TRBD2
J: TRBJ2-3
V: TRBV7-2
CDR3: ASSLVSGGSDTQY

D: NA
J: TRBJ2-1
V: TRBV6-5
CDR3: ASSPDTTQYNEQF

D: NA
J: TRBJ1-6
V: TRBV6-6
CDR3: ASSFPGSSYNSPLH

D: NA
J: TRBJ1-5
V: TRBV10-3
CDR3: AISDSNQPQH

D: TRBD2
J: TRBJ2-5
V: TRBV12-5
CDR3: ASGLGLAGEETQY